This is a list of T cell receptor beta chains from one sample in a study of cytomegalovirus exposure and HLA in healthy donors. The table came from immunoSEQ multiplex PCR; TCRdb's copy has only in-frame clones and leaves some out. The data contain around 260,000 clones, 80% of them singletons. The sample comprised PBMCs. The receptor source for this set is a girl under 10 years old in good health and CMV-seronegative. The CDR3 runs from the conserved cysteine through the conserved F or W. Fields, in order: CDR3 length, D gene, J gene, clone size, V gene, CDR3 protein, CDR3 DNA. D genes are given only for firm matches. Clone size is given for some rows only: seen once, a few or many times, or a class if the clone is expanded.

16,TRBD2,TRBJ2-7,few,TRBV6-5,CASSLLAGGSSYEQYF,TGTGCCAGCAGTTTGTTAGCGGGAGGGAGCTCCTACGAGCAGTACTTC
13,TRBD2,TRBJ2-1,-,TRBV7-6,CASSQTGGGEQFF,TGTGCCAGCAGCCAAACTGGGGGAGGGGAGCAGTTCTTC
16,TRBD1,TRBJ2-3,-,TRBV27,CASSVVQGARGDTQYF,TGTGCCAGCAGTGTGGTGCAGGGGGCGAGGGGAGATACGCAGTATTTT
13,-,TRBJ1-1,-,TRBV6-6,CASQGLLNTEAFF,TGTGCCAGCCAGGGACTCCTGAACACTGAAGCTTTCTTT
15,TRBD1,TRBJ2-7,-,TRBV28,CASSPPGTGPYEQYF,TGTGCCAGCAGTCCACCCGGGACAGGGCCCTACGAGCAGTACTTC
13,-,TRBJ1-1,-,TRBV7-9,CASSPPGGTEAFF,TGTGCCAGCAGCCCGCCGGGAGGGACGGAAGCTTTCTTT
18,-,TRBJ1-2,-,TRBV19,CASSIDRFRAEGPYGYTF,TGTGCCAGTAGTATCGACAGATTTCGGGCGGAGGGGCCCTATGGCTACACCTTC
15,-,TRBJ1-4,once,TRBV7-2,CASSPYRATNEKLFF,TGTGCCAGCAGCCCCTACAGGGCAACTAATGAAAAACTGTTTTTT
15,-,TRBJ1-1,-,TRBV21-1,CASSKLGTGKPEAFF,TGTGCCAGCAGCAAACTAGGGACAGGGAAACCTGAAGCTTTCTTT
15,TRBD2,TRBJ2-1,-,TRBV6-5,CASSYGTAGEGEQFF,TGTGCCAGCAGTTACGGGACTGCGGGAGAAGGTGAGCAGTTCTTC
17,TRBD2,TRBJ2-4,once,TRBV7-9,CASSPQAGGQDKNIQYF,TGTGCCAGCAGCCCCCAAGCGGGGGGGCAAGACAAAAACATTCAGTACTTC
16,TRBD2,TRBJ2-5,-,TRBV2,CASSKTSGGSPETQYF,TGTGCCAGCAGTAAGACTAGCGGGGGATCCCCCGAGACCCAGTACTTC
15,-,TRBJ1-5,-,TRBV7-8,CASSPNRGTGQPQHF,TGTGCCAGCAGCCCGAATAGGGGGACGGGTCAGCCCCAGCATTTT
17,TRBD2,TRBJ2-7,-,TRBV4-2,CASSQPGWRGLNYEQYF,TGTGCCAGCAGCCAACCCGGATGGAGGGGACTAAACTACGAGCAGTACTTC
13,-,TRBJ2-7,-,TRBV7-9,CSSSYILVHEQYF,TGTTCCAGCAGCTATATACTAGTGCACGAGCAGTACTTC
16,TRBD1,TRBJ2-2,-,TRBV10-1,CASSGGSTGYSGELFF,TGCGCCAGCAGCGGAGGATCGACAGGGTATTCCGGGGAGCTGTTTTTT
16,TRBD2,TRBJ2-7,few,TRBV4-1,CASSQERRERIYEQYF,TGCGCCAGCAGCCAGGAAAGGCGGGAGCGGATCTACGAGCAGTACTTC
13,-,TRBJ2-7,-,TRBV5-1,CASSLTGSHEQYF,TGCGCCAGCAGCTTGACAGGTTCCCACGAGCAGTACTTC
16,-,TRBJ2-1,-,TRBV15,CATSRDLRAVQYEQFF,TGTGCCACCAGCAGAGATCTCAGGGCCGTTCAATATGAGCAGTTCTTC
13,TRBD1,TRBJ2-7,-,TRBV29-1,CSVEGQDRYEQYF,TGCAGCGTGGAGGGACAGGATAGATACGAGCAGTACTTC
12,-,TRBJ1-5,-,TRBV7-9,CASSFPNQPQHF,TGTGCCAGCAGCTTTCCGAATCAGCCCCAGCATTTT
16,TRBD1,TRBJ1-1,-,TRBV29-1,CSAAFTGYGTVREAFF,TGCAGCGCCGCTTTTACTGGTTACGGGACAGTGCGCGAAGCTTTCTTT
14,TRBD1,TRBJ1-2,-,TRBV2,CASIEGTGNYGYTF,TGTGCCAGCATCGAGGGGACAGGCAACTATGGCTACACCTTC
14,TRBD1,TRBJ2-7,-,TRBV7-9,CASSTGTGFREQYF,TGTGCCAGTAGTACCGGGACAGGTTTTCGCGAGCAGTACTTC
16,TRBD2,TRBJ2-5,-,TRBV11-1,CASSLGLAGGPETQYF,TGTGCCAGCAGCCTTGGACTAGCGGGAGGGCCAGAGACCCAGTACTTC
14,TRBD1,TRBJ1-5,-,TRBV7-9,CASRGTGPNQPQHF,TGTGCCAGCAGAGGGACAGGGCCCAATCAGCCCCAGCATTTT
14,-,TRBJ1-2,-,TRBV27,CASSGGEGYYGYTF,TGTGCCAGCAGCGGGGGGGAGGGGTACTATGGCTACACCTTC
15,-,TRBJ1-1,-,TRBV7-3,CASSPPGGMNTEAFF,TGTGCCAGCAGCCCTCCGGGGGGGATGAACACTGAAGCTTTCTTT
15,-,TRBJ2-7,few,TRBV27,CASSWRLGGSYEQYF,TGTGCCAGCAGTTGGCGCTTGGGCGGGTCCTACGAGCAGTACTTC
16,-,TRBJ1-1,-,TRBV5-1,CASRGGLGAIWTEAFF,TGCGCCAGCAGAGGGGGACTAGGGGCAATATGGACTGAAGCTTTCTTT
15,TRBD1,TRBJ2-1,-,TRBV7-9,CASSPTGGLLNEQFF,TGTGCCAGCAGCCCGACAGGGGGCTTACTCAATGAGCAGTTCTTC